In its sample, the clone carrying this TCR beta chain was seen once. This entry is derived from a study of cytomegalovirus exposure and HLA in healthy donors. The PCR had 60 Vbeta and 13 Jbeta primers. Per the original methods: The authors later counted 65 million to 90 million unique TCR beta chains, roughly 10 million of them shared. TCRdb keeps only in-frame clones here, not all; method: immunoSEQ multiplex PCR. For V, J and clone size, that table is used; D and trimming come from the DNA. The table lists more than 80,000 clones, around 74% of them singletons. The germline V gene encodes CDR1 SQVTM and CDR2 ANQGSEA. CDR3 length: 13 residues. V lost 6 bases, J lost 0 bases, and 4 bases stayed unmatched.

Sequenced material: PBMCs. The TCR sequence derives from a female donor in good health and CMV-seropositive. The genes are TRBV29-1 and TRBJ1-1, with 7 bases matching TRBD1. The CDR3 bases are TGCAGCGTCAGGGACAGATTGAACACTGAAGCTTTCTTT. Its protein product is CSVRDRLNTEAFF.